These 28 T cell receptor beta chains were all obtained from the same sample, sequenced in a study of tumor-infiltrating lymphocytes in primary liver carcinoma. The researchers produced TCR beta cDNA from 500 ng total RNA with a constant-region primer. Generation of the TCR beta libraries relied on three nested multiplex PCR rounds using slightly modified ARM-PCR. Both of the initial two PCR rounds ran for 10 cycles and employed TRBV1-TRBV30 forward primers alongside a C-beta reverse primer. MiXCR, run by TCRdb on the multiplex PCR reads, gives a single entry per CDR3 protein. The sample lists 300,000 to 350,000 distinct CDR3 sequences; 50% to 60% were seen once. The researchers obtained blood RNA from unsorted whole blood and also extracted germline DNA. The sequencing input was peripheral blood. The receptors come from a woman aged 25 to 39 with primary liver carcinoma and hepatitis B virus infection.

A few counts support this clonotype. CDR3 residues: CASTSGQGGSYEQYF. The CDR3 DNA is TGTGCCAGCACCTCGGGACAGGGGGGATCCTACGAGCAGTACTTC. V and J are TRBV12-3 or TRBV12-4 and TRBJ2-7; 11 nucleotides agree with TRBD1. The CDR3 extends over 15 amino acids. The ends lost 7 bases at V and 1 base at J; junction bases unmatched: 6.

Turning to this clonotype: Germline and junction disagree at one end, which may indicate a read error. The chain employs TRBV7-3 and TRBJ2-4, with D tentatively TRBD1 (6 bases). Germline V gene data show CDR1 as SGHTA and CDR2 as FQGTGA. The CDR3 contains 13 residues. The CDR3 DNA follows: TGTGCCAGCAGCTTACTTCAGGGGAACATTCAGAACTTC. This translates into CASSLLQGNIQNF.

Regarding this clonotype: A much larger clone lies a single base off, so this may be a read error. The genes are TRBV4-1 and TRBJ1-5; 7 bases match TRBD1. The CDR3 extends over 21 amino acids. J was trimmed by 0 bases and V by 4 bases; bases with no gene match: 21. Germline loops: CDR1 MGHRA, CDR2 YSYEKL. Written as DNA, the CDR3 is TGCGCCAGCAGCCGGGGGGGGAACCGGGACAGCGCCATTTATAGCAATCAGCCCCAGCATTTT. As protein: CASSRGGNRDSAIYSNQPQHF.

This clonotype was recorded at least ten times. The V and J genes are TRBV11-2 and TRBJ1-5, with 8 nucleotides matching TRBD1. Germline V gives CDR1 SGHAT, CDR2 FQNNGV. The ends lost 5 bases at V and 9 bases at J; junction bases unmatched: 6. This CDR3 comprises 13 residues. CDR3 amino acids: CASSRGQGRPQHF. In nucleotides, the CDR3 is TGTGCCAGCAGCCGCGGACAGGGTAGGCCCCAGCATTTT.

The rearrangement uses TRBV28 and TRBJ1-1; D is possibly TRBD1 (5 bases). Germline CDR1 and CDR2: MDHEN and SYDVKM. The CDR3 has 16 amino acids. With 4 bases removed from V and 5 bases from J, the gap between germline ends came to 20 bases. DNA for the CDR3: TGTGCCAGCAGTTCAATCGTGGTTAGGGGCACGACTGAAGCTTTCTTT. Residues: CASSSIVVRGTTEAFF.

This clonotype appeared many times. V is TRBV11-1 and J is TRBJ2-3; no definite D call. V lost 1 base and J lost 4, with 12 bases in between. The V gene's germline CDR1 is SGHAT and CDR2 FQDESV (reference sequence). CDR3 length equals 15 residues. The CDR3 sequence is CASSLDVTRADTQYF. The CDR3 nucleotides read TGTGCCAGCAGCTTAGACGTAACCCGGGCAGATACGCAGTATTTT. Full variable domain (remainder filled in from reference TRBV11-1 and TRBJ2-3): EAEVAQSPRYKITEKSQAVAFWCDPISGHATLYWYRQILGQGPELLVQFQDESVVDDSQLPKDRFSAERLKGVDSTLKIQPAELGDSAMYLCASSLDVTRADTQYFGPGTRLTVL.

As for this clonotype: A read error may account for a junction end that differs from germline. V gene TRBV7-9 combines with J gene TRBJ1-4; the match to TRBD1 covers 10 bases. Germline values: CDR1 SEHNR, CDR2 FQNEAQ (reference sequence). The CDR3 is 14 amino acids. The CDR3 reads CANSFGQGDEKLFF. The CDR3 DNA reads TGTGCCAACAGCTTCGGACAGGGGGATGAAAAACTGTTTTTT.

As regards this clonotype: An end of the junction does not agree with germline; a read error may underlie this. V usage is TRBV6-2 or TRBV6-3 and J usage is TRBJ2-1, with 8 bases identical to TRBD1. The CDR3 consists of 14 residues. The V gene's germline CDR1 is MNHEY and CDR2 SVGEGT. CDR3 sequence (DNA): TGTGCCAGCACTATCCGACAGGGGAACAATGAGCACTTCTTC. Encoded protein: CASTIRQGNNEHFF.

Points on this clonotype: It may be a read error: a sequence one base away is much more abundant. This chain connects TRBV4-1 to TRBJ1-6, with D tentatively TRBD1 (5 bases). Germline CDR1 MGHRA, CDR2 YSYEKL. The CDR3 has 13 amino acids. Between the trimmed V and J ends, which lost 2 bases and 10 bases, there was a span of 9 bases. The CDR3 protein is CASSQMGDSPLHF. CDR3 bases: TGCGCCAGCAGCCAAATGGGGGACTCACCCCTCCACTTT.

The chain recombines TRBV5-1 with TRBJ1-3; D gene ambiguous. Per the germline V gene, CDR1 is SGHRS and CDR2 is YFSETQ. The CDR3 has 14 residues. Trimming pared 0 bases from V and 4 bases from J, leaving 8 bases between. This CDR3 reads CASSLDGGGNTIYF. CDR3 DNA: TGCGCCAGCAGCTTGGATGGAGGGGGAAACACCATATATTTT.

The chain is built from TRBV19 and TRBJ1-3; maybe TRBD1 (5 bases). Per the germline V gene, CDR1 is LNHDA and CDR2 is SQIVND (reference sequence). The CDR3 sequence is 15 residues long. Trimming removed 8 bases from V and 0 bases from J, with 14 bases in between. The DNA for the CDR3 is TGTGCCAGTGGGGCAGGGCCCAACTCTGGAAACACCATATATTTT. Amino acid sequence: CASGAGPNSGNTIYF.

This clonotype was observed a single time. V is TRBV29-1 and J is TRBJ2-5; 12 bases agree with TRBD2. Germline lookup yields CDR1 SQVTM and CDR2 ANQGSEA. CDR3 length equals 15 residues. Here the CDR3 DNA reads TGCATCGTACAGACTAGCGGGAGTTGGGCAGAGACCCAGTACTTC. It codes for CIVQTSGSWAETQYF.

Comments on this clonotype: The junction shows a germline mismatch at one end, possibly a read error. The V gene is TRBV12-3 or TRBV12-4, the J gene TRBJ2-7; D is possibly TRBD2 (7 bases). This CDR3 comprises 14 residues. Written as DNA, the CDR3 is TGTGTCAGCAGTTTAGGGGGGAGGGGCTACGAGCAGTACTTC. Protein sequence: CVSSLGGRGYEQYF.

The count of this clonotype is one. Germline and junction disagree at one end, which may indicate a read error. The chain uses TRBV11-2 and TRBJ2-1; 13 nucleotides align to TRBD2. CDR1 and CDR2 from the germline V gene are SGHAT and FQNNGV. The CDR3 is 14 amino acids. The CDR3 sequence: CTSSLGTSGNEQFF. Written as DNA, the CDR3 is TGTACCAGCAGCTTAGGGACTAGCGGGAATGAGCAGTTCTTT.

Points on this clonotype: One end of the junction is discordant with germline, which a read error may explain. The chain uses TRBV11-2 and TRBJ2-1; 7 bases line up with TRBD2. The CDR3 length is 18 residues. CDR1 is SGHAT and CDR2 is FQNNGV in the germline V gene. The CDR3 region is CASSRRGTGGPRTHEQFF. CDR3 sequence (DNA): TGTGCGAGCAGCCGACGGGGGACGGGAGGTCCCCGTACGCATGAGCAGTTCTTC.

Note on this clonotype: At one of its ends the junction is not consistent with the germline gene, which may arise from a read error. The V call is TRBV4-1, the J call TRBJ2-4, with TRBD2 matching over 12 bases. This CDR3 region has 18 residues. CDR1 and CDR2 (germline): MGHRA, YSYEKL. The CDR3 is CARSQSSGRAADKNIQYF. The DNA of the CDR3 is TGTGCCAGAAGCCAGTCTAGCGGGAGGGCCGCCGACAAAAACATTCAGTACTTC.

The rearrangement uses TRBV4-1 and TRBJ2-1; perhaps TRBD2 as D (6 bases). In germline, CDR1 is MGHRA, CDR2 YSYEKL. V shed 1 base and J shed 10 bases, with 17 bases lying between them. This CDR3 spans 15 amino acids. Here the CDR3 reads CASSQAAGSSYEQFF. The CDR3 DNA is TGCGCCAGCAGCCAAGCCGCCGGGAGCTCCTACGAGCAGTTCTTC.

A word on this clonotype: A much larger clone lies one base from this, so it may be a read error. V and J are TRBV29-1 and TRBJ2-7, with 7 nucleotides matching TRBD1. From germline, CDR1 is SQVTM and CDR2 ANQGSEA. The CDR3 covers 12 residues. CDR3 residues: CNALAGGREQYF. CDR3 nucleotides: TGCAACGCCCTGGCAGGGGGTCGCGAGCAGTACTTC.

As for this clonotype: With a much larger clone just one base away, this may be a read error. As DNA, the CDR3 is TGTGCCAGCAGTCCAGCGGGACTCTCCTACGAGCAGTACTTC. Translating it yields CASSPAGLSYEQYF. V and J are TRBV4-2 and TRBJ2-7; the match to TRBD2 covers 7 bases. The V and J ends lost 6 bases and 0 bases, in that order; junction bases with no gene match: 5. Germline CDR1 LGHNA, CDR2 YNFKEQ. The CDR3 is 14 residues long.

This clonotype has a single count. This rearrangement joins TRBV6-2 or TRBV6-3 to TRBJ2-1, with 7 positions matching TRBD2. This CDR3 spans 15 amino acids. V shed 5 bases, J shed 8 bases, and the junction held 12 bases outside the gene matches. Germline V lookup: CDR1 MNHEY, CDR2 SVGEGT. The CDR3 loop is CASSDLLACGHEQFF. CDR3 sequence (DNA): TGTGCCAGCAGTGATCTACTAGCGTGTGGTCATGAGCAGTTCTTC.

This clonotype has at least ten counts. J is TRBJ2-3 and V is TRBV11-2; D is tentatively TRBD1 or TRBD2 (6 bases each). The CDR3 is made up of 19 amino acids. Germline V gene lookup returns CDR1 SGHAT and CDR2 FQNNGV. V dropped 3 bases and J dropped 4 bases, with 26 bases sitting between them. The chain's CDR3 is CASSLEEWGAPGTADTQYF. The DNA for the CDR3 is TGTGCCAGCAGCTTGGAGGAATGGGGGGCCCCCGGGACCGCAGATACGCAGTATTTT.

The CDR3: CASSSGTSGTRREQYF. The DNA for the CDR3 is TGTGCCAGCAGTTCCGGGACTAGCGGGACCCGTAGAGAGCAGTACTTC. The J gene is TRBJ2-7, the V gene TRBV6-2 or TRBV6-3, with 13 bases lining up with TRBD2. The CDR3 spans 16 residues. Germline V lookup: CDR1 MNHEY, CDR2 SVGEGT. V lost 4 bases and J lost 7; bases outside the gene matches: 10.

As concerns this clonotype: At one boundary the junction diverges from the germline segment, which might be a read error. The V call is TRBV11-1, the J call TRBJ2-1; D is undetermined. CDR3 size: 13 residues. CDR1 is SGHAT and CDR2 is FQDESV in the germline V gene (reference sequence). The CDR3 DNA follows: TGTGCCAGCAGCTTTGGTCCTAACGATGAGCGGTTCTTC. Amino acid sequence: CASSFGPNDERFF.

The chain couples TRBV12-3 or TRBV12-4 to TRBJ2-1; D gene unclear. The CDR3 runs 14 residues. V was shortened by 2 bases and J by 3 bases, with 8 bases between the two germline ends. CDR3: CASSLSGGYNEQFF. CDR3 bases: TGTGCCAGCAGTTTATCGGGTGGCTACAATGAGCAGTTCTTC.

Concerning this clonotype: A junction end diverges from the germline sequence, so it may reflect a read error. The J gene is TRBJ1-2, the V gene TRBV12-3 or TRBV12-4; a possible D gene is TRBD1 (6 bases). The CDR3 length is 14 residues. DNA of the CDR3: TGTGCCAGCAGTTTTTTGGGGGCTAGCTATGGCTACAGCTTC. It is translated as CASSFLGASYGYSF.

With regard to this clonotype: The conserved closing phenylalanine or tryptophan is absent in this CDR3, likely reflecting a read error. The V call is TRBV11-2, the J call TRBJ2-7, with 12 bases fitting TRBD2. The CDR3 totals 14 residues. Germline lookup yields CDR1 SGHAT and CDR2 FQNNGV. V was clipped by 6 bases and J by 7 bases; unmatched bases: 7. This CDR3 reads CASSWTSGTGEQYL. CDR3 bases: TGTGCCAGCAGTTGGACTAGCGGGACTGGGGAGCAGTACCTC.

The J gene is TRBJ2-3, the V gene TRBV28; 14 bases map to TRBD2. Trimming cost V 5 bases and J 2 bases; bases outside gene matches: 9. This CDR3 has 18 residues. Germline loops: CDR1 MDHEN, CDR2 SYDVKM. CDR3 residues: CASSPGLAGVWDTDTQYF. The CDR3 DNA is TGTGCCAGCAGTCCGGGACTAGCGGGAGTTTGGGACACAGATACGCAGTATTTT.

Concerning this clonotype itself: The junction departs from germline at one end; a sequencing error may be responsible. The rearrangement links TRBV11-2 to TRBJ2-7; D is perhaps TRBD1 (6 bases). The germline V gene has CDR1 SGHAT and CDR2 FQNNGV. The CDR3 extends over 15 amino acids. CDR3 sequence reads: CANSIGTRSSYEQYF. Here the CDR3 DNA reads TGTGCCAACAGCATCGGGACAAGGAGCTCCTACGAGCAGTACTTC. The whole variable domain, filled in from reference TRBV11-2 and TRBJ2-7, reads EAGVAQSPRYKIIEKRQSVAFWCNPISGHATLYWYQQILGQGPKLLIQFQNNGVVDDSQLPKDRFSAERLKGVDSTLKIQPAKLEDSAVYLCANSIGTRSSYEQYFGPGTRLTVT.